This T cell receptor (beta chain) was captured in a study of OX40 agonist ivuxolimab in advanced cancers. Whole-study context: Every patient in dose escalation had hepatocellular carcinoma, melanoma, renal cell or head and neck cancer.

Generated by immunoSEQ multiplex PCR, the TCRdb table keeps only in-frame clones and is missing some. The sample consists of about 37,000 clones, about 90% of them appearing once. The germline V gene has CDR1 SGDLS and CDR2 YYNGEE. V was trimmed by 4 bases and J by 4 bases, leaving 8 bases between them. The CDR3 contains 12 residues. Patients were excluded for autoimmune disease history or systemic immunosuppression. Study-level findings and limits: Which antigen the expanded peripheral T cells recognized is unknown.

Comments on this clone: Its antigen is currently unknown.

This chain connects TRBV9 to TRBJ1-1, with D unresolved. Here the sequenced sample was CD4+ or CD8+ T cells sorted from blood, taken in a trial of the OX40 agonist ivuxolimab. This receptor was taken from an adult with an advanced solid tumor such as melanoma, head and neck, liver or kidney cancer. The CDR3 here is CASSPPSTEAFF. The CDR3 DNA is TGTGCCAGCAGCCCCCCGTCCACTGAAGCTTTCTTT.